One sample yielded the 31 T cell receptor beta chains listed below, sequenced in a study of T cell repertoires in cytomegalovirus infection. These receptors lack a known antigen. From the reads, TCRdb called clonotypes with MiXCR, one entry per CDR3 protein. The sample includes approximately 280,000 distinct CDR3 sequences, under 25% seen only once; the top ten take roughly 19%. The material sequenced was cultured PBMCs, taken from culture after CMV antigen stimulation. The receptors come from a human donor in good health (CMV status not recorded). Some clones in this sample may be carry-over from other donors' samples.

This clonotype was detected once. The chain joins TRBV27 to TRBJ2-6, with D perhaps given as TRBD1 or TRBD2 (5 bases each). Trimming took off 6 bases at V and 3 bases at J, with 12 bases between the two ends. Germline CDR1 reads MNHEY; CDR2 reads SMNVEV (reference sequence). CDR3 size: 15 residues. CDR3 sequence reads: CASSAAGSGANVLTF. CDR3 nucleotide sequence: TGTGCCAGCAGCGCAGCAGGGAGTGGGGCCAACGTCCTGACTTTC.

This clonotype was found many times. This chain connects TRBV11-2 to TRBJ1-2; TRBD1 is a possible D gene (5 bases). The CDR3 sequence is 15 residues long. Trimming removed 4 bases from V and 4 bases from J, with 16 bases in between. The germline V gene has CDR1 SGHAT and CDR2 FQNNGV. CDR3 protein: CASSWTGGVGYGYTF. The CDR3, as DNA: TGTGCCAGCAGCTGGACTGGGGGGGTCGGCTATGGCTACACCTTC.

The V gene is TRBV3-1, the J gene TRBJ1-4; a weak D match, TRBD1 (5 bases). Germline CDR1 is LGHDT and CDR2 is YNNKEL (reference sequence). The CDR3 consists of 15 residues. The V end lost 4 bases, the J end lost 3 bases, and 12 bases lay between the germline ends. The CDR3 coding sequence is TGTGCCAGCAGCCCCGGGACTCTGCCTAATGAAAAACTGTTTTTT. Protein sequence: CASSPGTLPNEKLFF. The complete variable domain, with remaining parts taken from reference TRBV3-1 and TRBJ1-4, reads DTAVSQTPKYLVTQMGNDKSIKCEQNLGHDTMYWYKQDSKKFLKIMFSYNNKELIINETVPNRFSPKSPDKAHLNLHINSLELGDSAVYFCASSPGTLPNEKLFFGSGTQLSVL.

This sequence joins TRBV12-3 or TRBV12-4 and TRBJ1-1; no clear D gene. CDR3 length equals 12 residues. Trimming removed 3 bases from V and 7 bases from J, with 9 bases in between. The CDR3 here is CASSFAAIEAFF. CDR3 sequence (DNA): TGTGCCAGCAGTTTCGCGGCAATTGAAGCTTTCTTT.

This clonotype was seen at least ten times. The chain employs TRBV7-2 and TRBJ1-2, with D perhaps matching TRBD1 (5 bases). CDR3 size: 14 residues. V was pared by 6 bases and J by 13 bases, with 24 bases between. CDR1 SGHTA and CDR2 FQGNSA come from the germline V gene. The CDR3, as DNA: TGTGCCAGCAGTGAGGAACGTTGGAGCAGGGCTGGCACCTTC. This codes for CASSEERWSRAGTF.

This clonotype came up many times. V and J are TRBV7-3 and TRBJ2-3, with D possibly TRBD1 on 5 matching bases. Germline V gene lookup returns CDR1 SGHTA and CDR2 FQGTGA. The CDR3 is 15 residues long. V lost 6 bases and J 0 bases, leaving 13 bases between the germline ends. CDR3 DNA sequence: TGTGCCAGCAGACAGACAGTAGCTAGCACAGATACGCAGTATTTT. Translating gives CASRQTVASTDTQYF.

The rearrangement joins TRBV14 to TRBJ2-3, with 8 bases lining up with TRBD1. The CDR3 has 17 amino acids. CDR1 SGHDN and CDR2 FVKESK come from the germline V gene. V trimming: 1 base; J trimming: 4 bases; junction bases outside the gene matches: 10. CDR3 amino acids: CASSQGAGQGGADTQYF. In DNA form, the CDR3 reads TGTGCCAGCAGCCAAGGGGCCGGACAGGGAGGTGCAGATACGCAGTATTTT.

This clonotype was picked up a small number of times. The rearrangement links TRBV6-1 to TRBJ2-3; D unclear. The CDR3 extends over 13 amino acids. V gave up 5 bases and J gave up 4 bases, with 10 bases separating them. CDR1 is MNHNS and CDR2 is SASEGT in the germline V gene. CDR3 coding DNA: TGTGCCAGCAGTACGCCCCTCGCAGATACGCAGTATTTT. Its translation: CASSTPLADTQYF.

This clonotype was seen more than once but under ten times. This chain uses TRBV28 with TRBJ2-7; D gene uncertain. Between the trimmed V and J ends, which lost 10 bases and 2 bases, there was a span of 12 bases. Germline CDR1 MDHEN, CDR2 SYDVKM. This CDR3 spans 12 amino acids. The CDR3 reads CATSAQPYEQYV. The CDR3 nucleotides are TGTGCCACGAGTGCACAGCCCTACGAGCAGTACGTC.

The table lists this clonotype with many counts. V usage is TRBV7-8 and J usage is TRBJ2-3; D unresolved. Germline lookup yields CDR1 SGHVS and CDR2 FQNEAQ. The CDR3 has 15 residues. Trimming cost V 4 bases and J 4 bases, with 15 bases left between them. The CDR3 sequence: CASSYDGSWSDTQYF. For the CDR3, the DNA is TGTGCCAGCAGCTACGACGGGTCCTGGTCAGATACGCAGTATTTT.

This clonotype showed up just a few times. The chain is built from TRBV19 and TRBJ1-5; a weak D match, TRBD1 (5 bases). CDR1 is LNHDA and CDR2 is SQIVND in the germline V gene (reference sequence). This CDR3 region has 15 residues. Between the trimmed V and J ends, which lost 3 bases and 5 bases, there was a span of 14 bases. The chain's CDR3 is CASSMTSWGDQPQHF. CDR3 nucleotides: TGTGCCAGTAGTATGACCTCCTGGGGGGATCAGCCCCAGCATTTT.

This clonotype was seen only a few times. The chain employs TRBV19 and TRBJ1-1; D is possibly TRBD1 (5 bases). Trimming cost V 5 bases and J 5 bases, with 12 bases left between them. CDR1 LNHDA and CDR2 SQIVND come from the germline V gene (reference sequence). This CDR3 is built from 13 residues. DNA for the CDR3: TGTGCCAGTAGTTTCTCAGGGTTTACTGAAGCTTTCTTT. Translated: CASSFSGFTEAFF.

V and J are TRBV28 and TRBJ2-1, with 10 bases fitting TRBD2. Germline values: CDR1 MDHEN, CDR2 SYDVKM. CDR3 length: 15 residues. After removal of 4 bases from V and 6 bases from J, the junction contained 6 bases not matched to a gene. CDR3 DNA sequence: TGTGCCAGCAGTTCATCTAGCGGGAGAGTCAATGAGCAGTTCTTC. It specifies CASSSSSGRVNEQFF.

The J gene is TRBJ2-2, the V gene TRBV7-2; no firm D call. The ends were cut back, 2 bases at V and 11 bases at J, with 9 bases in the middle. The germline V gene has CDR1 SGHTA and CDR2 FQGNSA. The CDR3 consists of 12 residues. The CDR3 loop reads CASSLMASELFF. In DNA, the CDR3 is TGTGCCAGCAGCTTAATGGCCTCCGAGCTGTTTTTT.

The gene calls are TRBV20-1 and TRBJ1-6; 9 bases map to TRBD1. This CDR3 has 15 amino acids. Germline V CDR1 and CDR2: DFQATT, SNEGSKA (reference sequence). V was pared by 1 base and J by 5 bases, with 3 bases of the junction left unmatched. The CDR3 DNA reads as TGCAGTGCTAGAGGACAGGGGGGAAATAATTCACCCCTCCACTTT. Its protein product is CSARGQGGNNSPLHF.

This clonotype was counted only a few times. The rearrangement joins TRBV24-1 to TRBJ1-5; TRBD1 aligns across 9 bases. CDR1 is KGHDR, CDR2 SFDVKD, per germline. The CDR3 covers 16 residues. J was trimmed by 4 bases and V by 4 bases; bases with no gene match: 7. The CDR3 reads CATSDQGQGNNQPQHF. The CDR3 nucleotides read TGTGCCACCAGTGACCAGGGACAGGGAAATAATCAGCCCCAGCATTTT.

Details on this clonotype: This may come from a read error, since a much larger clone is one base off. This chain uses TRBV7-2 with TRBJ1-1; TRBD1 is a possible D gene (5 bases). Trimming left V 4 bases short and J 13 bases short, with 16 bases between. Germline CDR1 and CDR2: SGHTA and FQGNSA. The CDR3 spans 12 residues. CDR3 coding DNA: TGTGCCAGCAGCTCCACGGGACGCTCTGTTTTCTTT. Residues: CASSSTGRSVFF.

Remarks on this clonotype: One base away lies a much larger clone, so this may be a sequencing read error. The chain links TRBV7-2 to TRBJ2-3; 9 bases fit TRBD2. The germline CDR1 and CDR2 sequences are SGHTA and FQGNSA. Trimming removed 1 base from V and 8 bases from J; junction bases left unmatched: 7. This CDR3 region has 15 residues. CDR3 nucleotides: TGTGCCAGCAGCTTAGTGGCGGGAGGGGGGGTTACGCAGTATTTT. Protein: CASSLVAGGGVTQYF. Complete variable domain (other parts from reference TRBV7-2 and TRBJ2-3): GAGVSQSPSNKVTEKGKDVELRCDPISGHTALYWYRQSLGQGLEFLIYFQGNSAPDKSGLPSDRFSAERTGGSVSTLTIQRTQQEDSAVYLCASSLVAGGGVTQYFGPGTRLTVL.

The genes are TRBV18 and TRBJ2-3; TRBD1 agrees at 7 bases. The V gene end was trimmed by 1 base and the J gene end by 5 bases; junction bases not matched to a gene: 3. Germline-derived CDR1 and CDR2 are KGHSH and LQKENI. The CDR3 covers 14 residues. DNA of the CDR3: TGTGCCAGCTCACCACAGGGGGCGCAAGATACGCAGTATTTT. Protein sequence: CASSPQGAQDTQYF.

The chain is built from TRBV7-2 and TRBJ2-5, with D perhaps TRBD1 or TRBD2 (6 bases each). The CDR3 extends over 17 amino acids. V was trimmed by 0 bases and J by 1 base, leaving 15 bases between them. CDR1 and CDR2 from the germline V gene are SGHTA and FQGNSA. The CDR3 spells CASSLAWGAGTQETQYF. The DNA of the CDR3 is TGTGCCAGCAGCTTAGCATGGGGGGCCGGGACCCAAGAGACCCAGTACTTC.

This clonotype was seen only a few times. This chain connects TRBV20-1 to TRBJ2-1; either TRBD1 or TRBD2 may fit D (5 bases each). The CDR3 runs 14 residues. The V gene's germline CDR1 is DFQATT and CDR2 SNEGSKA (reference sequence). Trimming removed 3 bases from V and 5 bases from J, with 14 bases in between. The CDR3 coding sequence is TGCAGTGCTAGCCTGGGAGTGGGGGACAATGAGCAGTTCTTC. Amino acids: CSASLGVGDNEQFF.

This clonotype appeared a few times. J is TRBJ2-1 and V is TRBV5-1, with 7 bases aligning to TRBD2. J gave up 9 bases and V 0 bases, and 15 bases lay outside the gene matches. The germline V gene has CDR1 SGHRS and CDR2 YFSETQ. The CDR3 has 17 residues. The DNA for the CDR3 is TGCGCCAGCAGCTTGGCCTGGGGGGAGGGCCTATTAGGTGAGCAGTTCTTC. This translates into CASSLAWGEGLLGEQFF.

This clonotype was observed a handful of times. The chain couples TRBV10-3 to TRBJ1-1; 9 positions match TRBD1. The CDR3 loop spans 14 amino acids. The J segment lost 4 bases and the V segment lost 6 bases, leaving 6 bases of the junction unmatched. CDR1 and CDR2 (germline): ENHRY, SYGVKD. The CDR3 reads CAIRQGQGITEAFF. CDR3 DNA sequence: TGTGCCATCAGGCAGGGACAGGGAATCACTGAAGCTTTCTTT.

This chain uses TRBV19 with TRBJ2-3; D perhaps matches TRBD2 (5 bases). Trimming took 5 bases from V and 2 from J, leaving 17 bases between them. Germline V lookup: CDR1 LNHDA, CDR2 SQIVND (reference sequence). This CDR3 contains 16 residues. In DNA, the CDR3 is TGTGCCAGTAGTCCGGGAAGGGTGGCTTACACAGATACGCAGTATTTT. It yields the protein CASSPGRVAYTDTQYF.

This chain connects TRBV11-2 to TRBJ2-1; 13 nucleotides agree with TRBD2. The CDR3 is 14 residues long. Germline V gene lookup returns CDR1 SGHAT and CDR2 FQNNGV. The trim removed 9 bases at V and 8 bases at J, leaving 7 bases unmatched. DNA for the CDR3: TGTGCCAGTTCACTAGCGGGAGGGGGATATGAGCAGTTCTTC. This translates into CASSLAGGGYEQFF. Together with reference TRBV11-2 and TRBJ2-1, the CDR3 gives the full variable domain: EAGVAQSPRYKIIEKRQSVAFWCNPISGHATLYWYQQILGQGPKLLIQFQNNGVVDDSQLPKDRFSAERLKGVDSTLKIQPAKLEDSAVYLCASSLAGGGYEQFFGPGTRLTVL.

The gene calls are TRBV15 and TRBJ1-1; the match to TRBD1 covers 8 bases. Germline V gene data show CDR1 as LNHNV and CDR2 as YYDKDF (reference sequence). The CDR3 has 16 amino acids. The V segment lost 2 bases and the J segment 4 bases; nucleotides outside the gene matches: 9. CDR3 bases: TGTGCCACCAGCAGAAGGACAGGGTGGTGGGGCACTGAAGCTTTCTTT. Amino acids: CATSRRTGWWGTEAFF.

This clonotype was seen repeatedly, ten times or more. The chain employs TRBV7-8 and TRBJ2-3; 10 nucleotides align to TRBD1. J lost 5 bases, V lost 5 bases, and 10 bases had no gene match. The CDR3 spans 16 residues. CDR1 is SGHVS and CDR2 is FQNEAQ in the germline V gene. CDR3 coding DNA: TGTGCCAGCAGCATATTGACAGGGGGCCTAGGAGATACGCAGTATTTT. It is translated as CASSILTGGLGDTQYF.

This clonotype has just a few counts. The genes are TRBV10-3 and TRBJ2-3, with D possibly matching TRBD2 (5 bases). This CDR3 comprises 15 residues. Germline V gives CDR1 ENHRY, CDR2 SYGVKD. Trimming took off 2 bases at V and 7 bases at J, with 16 bases between the two ends. The CDR3, as DNA: TGTGCCATCAGTGAGCTCGGCGGCGAGGGAAATACGCAGTATTTT. It translates to CAISELGGEGNTQYF.

This clonotype showed up just a few times. This chain connects TRBV20-1 to TRBJ1-1; no clear D gene. Germline CDR1 reads DFQATT; CDR2 reads SNEGSKA (reference sequence). Between the trimmed V and J ends, which lost 7 bases and 0 bases, there was a span of 6 bases. The CDR3 spans 11 residues. The CDR3 nucleotides are TGCAGTGTTGGGGTGAACACTGAAGCTTTCTTT. It translates to CSVGVNTEAFF.

There are a few counts of this clonotype. The chain combines TRBV10-3 with TRBJ1-4; perhaps TRBD1 as D (6 bases). CDR3 length: 14 amino acids. In germline, CDR1 is ENHRY, CDR2 SYGVKD. V was shortened by 4 bases and J by 4 bases, with 10 bases between the two germline ends. DNA of the CDR3: TGTGCCATCAGTGCGACAGGAAATAATGAAAAACTGTTTTTT. Its translation is CAISATGNNEKLFF.

This clonotype has at least ten counts. The rearrangement links TRBV6-2 or TRBV6-3 to TRBJ2-7, with D tentatively TRBD2 (6 bases). Germline V gene sequence: CDR1 MNHEY, CDR2 SVGEGT. This CDR3 has 15 amino acids. Trimming pared 1 base from V and 5 bases from J, leaving 15 bases between. The DNA for the CDR3 is TGTGCCAGCAGTTACTTGGGACTTCCGATTCACGAGCAGTACTTC. Its translation: CASSYLGLPIHEQYF.